A selection of T cell receptor beta chains follows, all from one sample in a study of blood T cell repertoires in COVID-19. Profiled with immunoSEQ multiplex PCR; TCRdb holds only in-frame clones, not every one. The data hold about 120,000 clones, with over 70% observed a single time. The sequenced sample was peripheral blood. Every receptor here comes from an elderly man with active or convalescent COVID-19. CDR3s include the opening cysteine and the closing phenylalanine or tryptophan. The order of the fields is CDR3 length, V gene, clone size, D gene, J gene, CDR3 protein, CDR3 DNA. A D gene is named only where the DNA matches it firmly. A clone size is listed for some rows: how often the clone was seen (once, few, many), or a class if it is expanded.

length: 16; V: TRBV10-3; size: NA; D: NA; J: TRBJ2-4; CDR3: CAISEDRLAGRNIQYF; DNA: TGTGCCATCAGTGAGGACCGACTGGCGGGCAGGAACATTCAGTACTTC
length: 12; V: TRBV28; size: NA; D: NA; J: TRBJ1-1; CDR3: CGSYSLNTEAFF; DNA: TGTGGCTCCTACAGCCTGAACACTGAAGCTTTCTTT
length: 14; V: TRBV6-5; size: NA; D: TRBD1; J: TRBJ1-1; CDR3: CASSPRQGYTEAFF; DNA: TGTGCCAGCAGCCCCCGACAGGGGTACACTGAAGCTTTCTTT
length: 18; V: TRBV7-2; size: NA; D: TRBD2; J: TRBJ2-3; CDR3: CASSLKGGLAGEGNTQYF; DNA: TGTGCCAGCAGTTTGAAAGGGGGACTAGCGGGGGAAGGGAATACGCAGTATTTT
length: 15; V: TRBV18; size: NA; D: NA; J: TRBJ1-1; CDR3: CASSPSLGVETEAFF; DNA: TGTGCCAGCTCACCCTCCCTAGGGGTTGAGACTGAAGCTTTCTTT
length: 13; V: TRBV19; size: NA; D: NA; J: TRBJ1-5; CDR3: CASSIRDNQPQHF; DNA: TGTGCCAGTAGTATCCGCGACAATCAGCCCCAGCATTTT
length: 17; V: TRBV7-6; size: once; D: TRBD2; J: TRBJ2-7; CDR3: CASSAGLAGGSSYEQYF; DNA: TGTGCCAGCAGCGCGGGACTAGCGGGGGGCTCTTCCTACGAGCAGTACTTC
length: 15; V: TRBV9; size: few; D: NA; J: TRBJ2-2; CDR3: CASSVTGSNTGELFF; DNA: TGTGCCAGCAGCGTAACAGGGTCGAACACCGGGGAGCTGTTTTTT
length: 15; V: TRBV19; size: few; D: NA; J: TRBJ2-3; CDR3: CASSIDGGRTDTQYF; DNA: TGTGCCAGTAGTATAGACGGGGGGCGCACAGATACGCAGTATTTT
length: 14; V: TRBV7-5; size: NA; D: NA; J: TRBJ1-1; CDR3: CARSSGGRGLVAFF; DNA: TGTGCCAGAAGCAGCGGCGGCAGGGGGCTGGTAGCTTTCTTT
length: 13; V: TRBV18; size: NA; D: TRBD1; J: TRBJ1-5; CDR3: CASSDPPGGPQHF; DNA: TGTGCCAGCTCAGACCCCCCAGGGGGGCCCCAGCATTTT
length: 15; V: TRBV6-6; size: NA; D: NA; J: TRBJ1-4; CDR3: CASRPTRGRDEKLFF; DNA: TGTGCCAGCAGACCCACACGGGGGAGGGATGAAAAACTGTTTTTT
length: 15; V: TRBV5-6; size: NA; D: NA; J: TRBJ1-1; CDR3: CASSQVGGLGTEAFF; DNA: TGTGCCAGCAGCCAGGTGGGGGGGCTTGGCACTGAAGCTTTCTTT
length: 14; V: TRBV11-2; size: few; D: NA; J: TRBJ1-4; CDR3: CASSLEPVNEKLFF; DNA: TGTGCCAGCAGCTTAGAGCCGGTGAATGAAAAACTGTTTTTT
length: 12; V: TRBV7-9; size: NA; D: NA; J: TRBJ2-7; CDR3: CASSLATDEQYF; DNA: TGTGCCAGCAGCTTAGCGACAGACGAGCAGTACTTC
length: 15; V: TRBV18; size: NA; D: TRBD2; J: TRBJ2-5; CDR3: CASSPGGTRGETQYF; DNA: TGTGCCAGCTCACCAGGAGGGACTAGGGGAGAGACCCAGTACTTC
length: 14; V: TRBV5-6; size: once; D: TRBD1; J: TRBJ2-5; CDR3: CASSPRTGGETQYF; DNA: TGTGCCAGCAGCCCTCGGACAGGGGGAGAGACCCAGTACTTC
length: 15; V: TRBV24-1; size: NA; D: NA; J: TRBJ1-3; CDR3: CATSDSSFSGNTIYF; DNA: TGTGCCACCAGTGATTCCTCGTTCTCTGGAAACACCATATATTTT
length: 13; V: TRBV10-3; size: NA; D: NA; J: TRBJ1-2; CDR3: CAISEGTGNGYTF; DNA: TGTGCCATCAGTGAAGGCACGGGTAATGGCTACACCTTC
length: 14; V: TRBV10-1; size: NA; D: NA; J: TRBJ2-7; CDR3: CASSGRGPSYEQYF; DNA: TGCGCCAGCAGCGGCAGGGGCCCATCCTACGAGCAGTACTTC
length: 15; V: TRBV5-6; size: NA; D: NA; J: TRBJ1-1; CDR3: CASSLLQGAMAEAFF; DNA: TGTGCCAGCAGCTTGTTGCAGGGTGCGATGGCTGAAGCTTTCTTT
length: 14; V: TRBV11-3; size: NA; D: TRBD1; J: TRBJ2-1; CDR3: CASSLGQGKGEQFF; DNA: TGTGCCAGCAGCCTGGGACAGGGGAAAGGTGAGCAGTTCTTC
length: 15; V: TRBV5-5; size: NA; D: TRBD1; J: TRBJ2-7; CDR3: CASSLGTGHTYEQYF; DNA: TGTGCCAGCAGCTTGGGGACAGGGCACACCTACGAGCAGTACTTC
length: 12; V: TRBV5-8; size: NA; D: NA; J: TRBJ1-1; CDR3: CASSLIGAEAFF; DNA: TGTGCCAGCAGCTTGATAGGGGCTGAAGCTTTCTTT
length: 14; V: TRBV12-5; size: NA; D: TRBD1; J: TRBJ1-5; CDR3: CASGLGTDNQPQHF; DNA: TGTGCTAGTGGTCTTGGGACAGACAATCAGCCCCAGCATTTT
length: 15; V: TRBV9; size: NA; D: NA; J: TRBJ1-4; CDR3: CASSVAGGANEKLFF; DNA: TGTGCCAGCAGCGTAGCTGGGGGGGCTAATGAAAAACTGTTTTTT
length: 15; V: TRBV7-9; size: NA; D: NA; J: TRBJ2-3; CDR3: CASSLEGGVTDTQYF; DNA: TGTGCCAGCAGCTTAGAAGGGGGAGTCACAGATACGCAGTATTTT
length: 16; V: TRBV6-2/TRBV6-3; size: NA; D: NA; J: TRBJ2-2; CDR3: CASSYHQGPNTGELFF; DNA: TGTGCCAGCAGTTATCACCAGGGGCCAAACACCGGGGAGCTGTTTTTT
length: 19; V: TRBV6-2/TRBV6-3; size: NA; D: TRBD1; J: TRBJ1-5; CDR3: CASSYTHGQARLGNQPQHF; DNA: TGTGCCAGCAGTTACACTCATGGACAGGCCCGCCTGGGCAATCAGCCCCAGCATTTT
length: 14; V: TRBV7-8; size: NA; D: NA; J: TRBJ2-2; CDR3: CASSRDGDTGELFF; DNA: TGTGCCAGCAGCCGAGACGGTGACACCGGGGAGCTGTTTTTT
length: 14; V: TRBV10-3; size: NA; D: TRBD1; J: TRBJ2-2; CDR3: CAITPDRVGGELFF; DNA: TGTGCCATCACCCCCGACAGGGTTGGCGGGGAGCTGTTTTTT
length: 15; V: TRBV7-2; size: NA; D: TRBD1; J: TRBJ1-5; CDR3: CASSWEGQGIQPQHF; DNA: TGTGCCAGCAGCTGGGAGGGACAGGGGATCCAGCCCCAGCATTTT
length: 14; V: TRBV30; size: NA; D: TRBD1; J: TRBJ2-7; CDR3: CAWSGQGDTYEQYF; DNA: TGTGCCTGGTCTGGACAGGGGGACACCTACGAGCAGTACTTC
length: 14; V: TRBV5-1; size: NA; D: TRBD1; J: TRBJ2-5; CDR3: CASSKRTGDETQYF; DNA: TGCGCCAGCAGCAAACGGACAGGGGACGAGACCCAGTACTTC
length: 15; V: TRBV5-1; size: few; D: NA; J: TRBJ1-4; CDR3: CASSLTSGVREKLFF; DNA: TGCGCCAGCAGCTTGACCTCAGGGGTTCGAGAAAAACTGTTTTTT
length: 15; V: TRBV9; size: NA; D: NA; J: TRBJ2-2; CDR3: CASSNRLQNTGELFF; DNA: TGTGCCAGCAGCAACCGACTACAGAACACCGGGGAGCTGTTTTTT
length: 15; V: TRBV18; size: NA; D: NA; J: TRBJ2-7; CDR3: CASSPPRGGDYEQYF; DNA: TGTGCCAGCTCACCGCCTAGGGGGGGCGACTACGAGCAGTACTTC
length: 15; V: TRBV7-8; size: NA; D: TRBD2; J: TRBJ2-5; CDR3: CASSRERGQWGTQYF; DNA: TGTGCCAGCAGCCGCGAGCGGGGCCAATGGGGGACCCAGTACTTC
length: 21; V: TRBV10-2; size: NA; D: TRBD2; J: TRBJ2-3; CDR3: CASSEPRLAGGPGKSTDTQYF; DNA: TGCGCCAGCAGTGAGCCGAGACTAGCGGGGGGGCCAGGAAAAAGCACAGATACGCAGTATTTT
length: 15; V: TRBV6-2/TRBV6-3; size: NA; D: NA; J: TRBJ2-7; CDR3: CASSVGGLSSYDQYF; DNA: TGTGCCAGCAGTGTGGGGGGATTATCCTCCTACGATCAGTACTTC
length: 14; V: TRBV3-1/TRBV3-2; size: NA; D: NA; J: TRBJ1-2; CDR3: CASRRFSARDGYTF; DNA: TGTGCCAGCAGGAGATTCAGCGCTAGAGATGGCTACACCTTC
length: 14; V: TRBV10-3; size: NA; D: TRBD1; J: TRBJ1-5; CDR3: CAISEGTGGQPQHF; DNA: TGTGCCATCAGTGAGGGGACAGGGGGTCAGCCCCAGCATTTT
length: 15; V: TRBV3-1/TRBV3-2; size: NA; D: NA; J: TRBJ2-3; CDR3: CASSQVATRTDTQYF; DNA: TGTGCCAGCAGCCAAGTTGCGACTCGCACAGATACGCAGTATTTT
length: 18; V: TRBV18; size: NA; D: TRBD1; J: TRBJ2-2; CDR3: CASSPPPSRGRNTGELFF; DNA: TGTGCCAGCTCACCACCTCCAAGCAGGGGGCGGAACACCGGGGAGCTGTTTTTT
length: 13; V: TRBV2; size: few; D: TRBD1; J: TRBJ1-5; CDR3: CASGDRGRPPQHF; DNA: TGTGCCAGCGGGGACAGGGGGCGACCGCCCCAGCATTTT
length: 15; V: TRBV6-5; size: NA; D: TRBD2; J: TRBJ2-5; CDR3: CASTRGGAVKETQYF; DNA: TGTGCCAGCACCCGGGGGGGGGCCGTAAAAGAGACCCAGTACTTC
length: 14; V: TRBV6-5; size: NA; D: TRBD1; J: TRBJ2-2; CDR3: CASRVTGGTGELFF; DNA: TGTGCCAGCAGGGTGACAGGGGGTACCGGGGAGCTGTTTTTT